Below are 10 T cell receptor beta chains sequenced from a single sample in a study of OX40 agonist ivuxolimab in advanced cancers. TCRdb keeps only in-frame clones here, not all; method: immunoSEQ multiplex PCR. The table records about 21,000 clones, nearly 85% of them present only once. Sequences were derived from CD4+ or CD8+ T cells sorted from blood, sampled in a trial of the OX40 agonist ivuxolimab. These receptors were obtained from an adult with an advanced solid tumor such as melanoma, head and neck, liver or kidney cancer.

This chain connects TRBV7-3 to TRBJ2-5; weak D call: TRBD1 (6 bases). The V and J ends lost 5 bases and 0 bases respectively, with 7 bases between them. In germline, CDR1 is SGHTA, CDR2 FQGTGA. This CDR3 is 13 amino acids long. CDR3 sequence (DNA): TGTGCCAGCAGCGACAGGTACCAAGAGACCCAGTACTTC. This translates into CASSDRYQETQYF.

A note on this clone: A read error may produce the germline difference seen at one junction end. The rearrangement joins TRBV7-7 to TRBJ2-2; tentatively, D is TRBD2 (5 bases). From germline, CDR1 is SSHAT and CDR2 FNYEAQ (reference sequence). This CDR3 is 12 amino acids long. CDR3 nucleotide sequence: TGTGCTAGCAGCTTCGGGGCCGGGGAGCTGTTTTTT. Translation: CASSFGAGELFF.

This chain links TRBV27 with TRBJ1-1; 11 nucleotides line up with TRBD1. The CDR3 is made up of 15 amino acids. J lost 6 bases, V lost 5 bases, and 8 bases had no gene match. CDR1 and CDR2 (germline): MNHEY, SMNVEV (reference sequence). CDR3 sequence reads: CASSAWDRGNPEAFF. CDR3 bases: TGTGCCAGCAGTGCCTGGGACAGGGGGAATCCTGAAGCTTTCTTT.

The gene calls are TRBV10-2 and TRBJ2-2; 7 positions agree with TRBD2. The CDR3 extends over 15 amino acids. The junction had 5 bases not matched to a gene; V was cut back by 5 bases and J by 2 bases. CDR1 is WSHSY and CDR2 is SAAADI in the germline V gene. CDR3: CASSTSGVNTGELFF. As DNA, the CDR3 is TGCGCCAGCAGTACCAGCGGGGTTAACACCGGGGAGCTGTTTTTT.

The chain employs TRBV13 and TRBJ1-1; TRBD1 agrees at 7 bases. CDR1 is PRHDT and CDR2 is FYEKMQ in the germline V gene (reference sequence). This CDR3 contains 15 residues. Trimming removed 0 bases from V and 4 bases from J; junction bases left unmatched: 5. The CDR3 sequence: CASSLGRTGATEAFF. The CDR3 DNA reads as TGTGCCAGCAGCTTAGGACGAACAGGGGCCACTGAAGCTTTCTTT.

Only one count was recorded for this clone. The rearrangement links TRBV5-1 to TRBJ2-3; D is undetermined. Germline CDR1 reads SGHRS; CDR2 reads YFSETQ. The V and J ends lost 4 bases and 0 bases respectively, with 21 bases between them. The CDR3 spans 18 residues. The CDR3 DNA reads TGCGCCAGCAGCCCCGCCTCCCCTCGACCCACTAGCACAGATACGCAGTATTTT. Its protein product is CASSPASPRPTSTDTQYF.

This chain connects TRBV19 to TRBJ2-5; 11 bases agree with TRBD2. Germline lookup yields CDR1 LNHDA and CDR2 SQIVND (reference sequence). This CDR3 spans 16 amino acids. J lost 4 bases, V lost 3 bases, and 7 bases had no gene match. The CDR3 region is CASSIGLAGGIETQYF. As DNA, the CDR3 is TGTGCCAGTAGTATCGGGCTAGCGGGAGGAATAGAGACCCAGTACTTC. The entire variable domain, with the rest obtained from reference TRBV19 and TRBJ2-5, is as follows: DGGITQSPKYLFRKEGQNVTLSCEQNLNHDAMYWYRQDPGQGLRLIYYSQIVNDFQKGDIAEGYSVSREKKESFPLTVTSAQKNPTAFYLCASSIGLAGGIETQYFGPGTRLLVL.

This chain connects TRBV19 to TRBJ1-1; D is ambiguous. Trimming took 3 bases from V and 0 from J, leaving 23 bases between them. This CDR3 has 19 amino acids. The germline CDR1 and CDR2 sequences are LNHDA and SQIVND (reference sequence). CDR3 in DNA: TGTGCCAGTAGTATTCCTTCATCTAGACCTGTCATCATGAACACTGAAGCTTTCTTT. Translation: CASSIPSSRPVIMNTEAFF.

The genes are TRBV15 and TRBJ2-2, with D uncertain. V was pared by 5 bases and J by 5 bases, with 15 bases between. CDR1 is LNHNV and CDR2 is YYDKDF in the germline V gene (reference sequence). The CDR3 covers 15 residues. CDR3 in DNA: TGTGCCACCAGCCCGGACGGGCCTAGGACCGGGGAGCTGTTTTTT. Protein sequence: CATSPDGPRTGELFF.

CDR3 bases: TGTGCCAGCAGCCGGCAAGGAGGGAACACTGAAGCTTTCTTT. The encoded protein is CASSRQGGNTEAFF. The chain carries TRBV14 and TRBJ1-1, with D hard to call. Germline V gene sequence: CDR1 SGHDN, CDR2 FVKESK. CDR3 length: 14 residues. V lost 4 bases, J lost 1 base, and 10 bases lay in between.